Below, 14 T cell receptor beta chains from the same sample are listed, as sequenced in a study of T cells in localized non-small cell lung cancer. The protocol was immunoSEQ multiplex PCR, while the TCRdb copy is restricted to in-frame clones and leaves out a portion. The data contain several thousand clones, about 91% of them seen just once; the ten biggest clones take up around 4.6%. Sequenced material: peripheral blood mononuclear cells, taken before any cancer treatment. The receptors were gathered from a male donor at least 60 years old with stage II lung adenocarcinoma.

The CDR3 DNA sequence: TGCGCCAGCACCCCAGCGGGGATTTCAAGCACAGATACGCAGTATTTT. This codes for CASTPAGISSTDTQYF. The V call is TRBV5-1, the J call TRBJ2-3, with 7 bases fitting TRBD2. Looked up from germline, CDR1 is SGHRS and CDR2 is YFSETQ. V lost 6 bases, J lost 0 bases, and 10 bases stayed unmatched. CDR3 size: 16 residues. Combining the CDR3 with reference TRBV5-1 and TRBJ2-3 gives the whole variable domain KAGVTQTPRYLIKTRGQQVTLSCSPISGHRSVSWYQQTPGQGLQFLFEYFSETQRNKGNFPGRFSGRQFSNSRSEMNVSTLELGDSALYLCASTPAGISSTDTQYFGPGTRLTVL.

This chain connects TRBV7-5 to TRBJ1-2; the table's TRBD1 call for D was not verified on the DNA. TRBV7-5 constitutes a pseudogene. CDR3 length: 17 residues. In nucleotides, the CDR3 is TGTGCCAGAAGCTTAGAAACAGAGTCCCCCACTAACTATGGCTACACCTTC. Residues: CARSLETESPTNYGYTF.

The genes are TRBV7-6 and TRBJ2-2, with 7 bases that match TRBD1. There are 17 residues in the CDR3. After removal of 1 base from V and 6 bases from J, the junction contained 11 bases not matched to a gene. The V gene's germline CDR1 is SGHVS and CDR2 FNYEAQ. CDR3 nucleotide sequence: TGTGCCAGCAGCTTAGAGACAGGGCTGAGTATCGCCGGGGAGCTGTTTTTT. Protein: CASSLETGLSIAGELFF.

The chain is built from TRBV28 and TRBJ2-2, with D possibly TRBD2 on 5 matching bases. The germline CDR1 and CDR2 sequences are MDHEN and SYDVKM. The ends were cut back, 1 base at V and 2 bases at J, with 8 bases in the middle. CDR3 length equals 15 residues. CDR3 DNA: TGTGCCAGCAGTTTATCCGGGATCAACACCGGGGAGCTGTTTTTT. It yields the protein CASSLSGINTGELFF. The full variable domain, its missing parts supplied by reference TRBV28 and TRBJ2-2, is DVKVTQSSRYLVKRTGEKVFLECVQDMDHENMFWYRQDPGLGLRLIYFSYDVKMKEKGDIPEGYSVSREKKERFSLILESASTNQTSMYLCASSLSGINTGELFFGEGSRLTVL.

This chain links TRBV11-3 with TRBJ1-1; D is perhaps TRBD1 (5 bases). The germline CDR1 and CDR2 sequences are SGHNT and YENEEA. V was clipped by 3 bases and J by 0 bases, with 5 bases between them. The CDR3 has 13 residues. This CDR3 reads CASSFRVNTEAFF. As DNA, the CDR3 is TGTGCCAGCAGCTTCAGGGTGAACACTGAAGCTTTCTTT.

In DNA form, the CDR3 reads TGTGCCAGCAGTGAACAGGGGAAGTATGAAAAACTGTTTTTT. It yields the protein CASSEQGKYEKLFF. The chain joins TRBV28 to TRBJ1-4, with 7 bases matching TRBD1. Losses at the gene ends were 5 bases for V and 6 bases for J; bases not matched to a gene: 6. This CDR3 has 14 residues. The germline V gene encodes CDR1 MDHEN and CDR2 SYDVKM.

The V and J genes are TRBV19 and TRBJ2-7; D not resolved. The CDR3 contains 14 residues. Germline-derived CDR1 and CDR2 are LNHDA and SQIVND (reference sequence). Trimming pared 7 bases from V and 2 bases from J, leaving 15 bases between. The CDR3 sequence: CASMRLGPPYEQYF. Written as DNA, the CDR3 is TGTGCCAGTATGCGACTCGGGCCTCCCTACGAGCAGTACTTC.

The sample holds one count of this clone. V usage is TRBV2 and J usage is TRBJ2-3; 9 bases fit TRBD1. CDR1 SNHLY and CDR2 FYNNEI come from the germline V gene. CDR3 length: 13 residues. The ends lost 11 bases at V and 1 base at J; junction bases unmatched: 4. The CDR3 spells CASRDRGTDTQYF. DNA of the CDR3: TGTGCCTCCCGGGACAGGGGCACAGATACGCAGTATTTT. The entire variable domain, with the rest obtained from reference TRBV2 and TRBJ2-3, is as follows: EPEVTQTPSHQVTQMGQEVILRCVPISNHLYFYWYRQILGQKVEFLVSFYNNEISEKSEIFDDQFSVERPDGSNFTLKIRSTKLEDSAMYFCASRDRGTDTQYFGPGTRLTVL.

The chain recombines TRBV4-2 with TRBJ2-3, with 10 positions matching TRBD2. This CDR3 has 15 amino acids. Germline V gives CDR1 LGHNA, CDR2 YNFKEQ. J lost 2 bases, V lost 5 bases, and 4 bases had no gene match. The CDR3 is CASSALAGDTDTQYF. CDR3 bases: TGTGCCAGCAGCGCCCTAGCGGGGGACACAGATACGCAGTATTTT.

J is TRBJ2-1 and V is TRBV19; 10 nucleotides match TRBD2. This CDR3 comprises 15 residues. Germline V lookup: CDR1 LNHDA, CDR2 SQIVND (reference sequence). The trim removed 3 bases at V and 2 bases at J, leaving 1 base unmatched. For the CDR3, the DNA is TGTGCCAGTAGTATTACTAGCGGGGCCTACAATGAGCAGTTCTTC. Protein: CASSITSGAYNEQFF.

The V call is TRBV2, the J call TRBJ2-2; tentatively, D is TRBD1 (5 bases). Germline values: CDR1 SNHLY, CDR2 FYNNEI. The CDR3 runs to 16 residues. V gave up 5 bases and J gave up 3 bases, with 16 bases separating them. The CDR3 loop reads CASSLRWGADTGELFF. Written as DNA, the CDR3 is TGTGCCAGCAGTCTCAGGTGGGGCGCGGACACCGGGGAGCTGTTTTTT.

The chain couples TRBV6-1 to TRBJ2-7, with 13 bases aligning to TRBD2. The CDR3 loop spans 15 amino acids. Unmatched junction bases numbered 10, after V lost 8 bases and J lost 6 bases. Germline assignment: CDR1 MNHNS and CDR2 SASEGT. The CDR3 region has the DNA TGTGCCAGCGGACCCCCGGGACTAGCGGGGTTCGAGCAGTACTTC. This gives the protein CASGPPGLAGFEQYF.

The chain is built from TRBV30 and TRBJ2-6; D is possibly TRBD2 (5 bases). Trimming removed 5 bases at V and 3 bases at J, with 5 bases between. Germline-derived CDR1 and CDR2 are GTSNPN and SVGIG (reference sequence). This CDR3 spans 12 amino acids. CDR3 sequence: CAWGGGANVLTF. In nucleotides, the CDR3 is TGTGCCTGGGGAGGTGGGGCCAACGTCCTGACTTTC. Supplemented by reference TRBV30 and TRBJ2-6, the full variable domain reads SQTIHQWPATLVQPVGSPLSLECTVEGTSNPNLYWYRQAAGRGLQLLFYSVGIGQISSEVPQNLSASRPQDRQFILSSKKLLLSDSGFYLCAWGGGANVLTFGAGSRLTVL.

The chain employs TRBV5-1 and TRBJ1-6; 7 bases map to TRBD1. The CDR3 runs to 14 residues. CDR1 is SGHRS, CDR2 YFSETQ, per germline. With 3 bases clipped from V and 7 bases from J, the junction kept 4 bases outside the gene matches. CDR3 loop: CASSWGTENSPLHF. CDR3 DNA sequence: TGCGCCAGCAGCTGGGGGACAGAAAATTCACCCCTCCACTTT.